This TCR beta chain derives from a study of breast tumors, draining lymph nodes, adjacent tissues. Study-wide findings and caveats: Luminal-like breast cancer showed significantly higher tumor–nontumor repertoire similarity than basal-like. Tumor repertoires ranked between lymph nodes and nontumor tissue in diversity, with V and J gene preferences. That most tumor T cells come from lymph nodes remained unproven. Most tumor T cells seemingly derive from lymph node, then expand in tumor.

Axillary draining lymph nodes of breast cancer patients supplied the node samples. TCRdb reprocessed the multiplex PCR reads with MiXCR, giving one entry per CDR3 protein. This sample has 150,000 to 200,000 distinct CDR3 sequences, with 30% to 35% found just once. This CDR3 is built from 11 residues. From germline, CDR1 is DFQATT and CDR2 SNEGSKA (reference sequence). This clonotype was seen ten or more times. Its specificity is unknown. An end of the junction differs from the germline gene, which may be a read error. The sequence was collected from a female donor with breast cancer. Some clones in this sample may be carry-over from other donors' samples. Material for sequencing was axillary lymph node tissue. The chain joins TRBV20-1 to TRBJ2-1; no reliable D call. The DNA of the CDR3 is TGCAGTGCTAGAGGGGGTCGCTCCGAAACCTTC. It yields the protein CSARGGRSETF.